Included here is one T cell receptor (beta chain) sequence, with context. The sample belongs to a study of blood T cell repertoires in COVID-19. Study context: The United States, Italy and Spain provided the acute and convalescent COVID-19 samples. T cells, B-cell-depleted T cells, or PBMCs provided the cDNA or gDNA that served as material.

Method: immunoSEQ multiplex PCR; TCRdb's copy keeps in-frame clones and lacks some. The data hold roughly 120,000 clones, with 88% observed a single time. The TCR originated in a woman aged 50 to 60 with acute or convalescent COVID-19. Sequencing used peripheral blood.

The CDR3 sequence: CASSLAVTGGNTEAFF. CDR3 nucleotides: TGTGCCAGCAGCTTAGCCGTAACAGGGGGCAACACTGAAGCTTTCTTT. The V call is TRBV7-8, the J call TRBJ1-1; 9 bases fit TRBD1. This CDR3 has 16 amino acids. V shed 0 bases and J 2 bases; nucleotides not matched to a gene: 4. Germline values: CDR1 SGHVS, CDR2 FQNEAQ.